These 20 T cell receptor beta chains were sequenced from one sample in a study of blood T cell repertoires in COVID-19. The table came from immunoSEQ multiplex PCR; TCRdb's copy has only in-frame clones and leaves some out. The sample lists about 130,000 clones; around 76% were seen once. Sequencing was done on a sample of peripheral blood. The source of these receptors is a human donor in a cohort sampled during active COVID-19.

The chain is built from TRBV6-1 and TRBJ1-6, with 7 bases matching TRBD1. Germline V CDR1 and CDR2: MNHNS, SASEGT. The CDR3 runs to 16 residues. J lost 10 bases, V lost 2 bases, and 11 bases had no gene match. This CDR3 reads CASSESMTGHGSPLHF. The CDR3 DNA reads TGTGCCAGCAGTGAATCAATGACAGGGCATGGATCACCCCTCCACTTT.

V is TRBV28 and J is TRBJ1-4, with D hard to call. CDR1 is MDHEN, CDR2 SYDVKM, per germline. Deletions cut 6 bases from V and 5 bases from J, with 13 bases between. This CDR3 spans 14 amino acids. The CDR3 DNA reads as TGTGCCAGCAGATCCCCACAGCTGAATGAAAAACTGTTTTTT. Translating gives CASRSPQLNEKLFF.

V is TRBV2 and J is TRBJ1-4; 7 nucleotides align to TRBD1. With 4 bases clipped from V and 7 bases from J, the junction kept 9 bases outside the gene matches. Per the germline V gene, CDR1 is SNHLY and CDR2 is FYNNEI. The CDR3 is 15 residues long. The CDR3 is CASSALRGQGEKLFF. The CDR3 nucleotides read TGTGCCAGCAGTGCGTTGAGGGGGCAAGGTGAAAAACTGTTTTTT. Variable domain in full (rest from reference TRBV2 and TRBJ1-4): EPEVTQTPSHQVTQMGQEVILRCVPISNHLYFYWYRQILGQKVEFLVSFYNNEISEKSEIFDDQFSVERPDGSNFTLKIRSTKLEDSAMYFCASSALRGQGEKLFFGSGTQLSVL.

V usage is TRBV3-1 (or the pseudogene TRBV3-2) and J usage is TRBJ1-4; D ambiguous. The CDR3 totals 16 residues. V was clipped by 0 bases and J by 5 bases, with 13 bases between them. Germline V gene data show CDR1 as LGHDT and CDR2 as YNNKEL (reference sequence). The CDR3 DNA sequence: TGTGCCAGCAGCCAAGAAAGGGTGGGGAGAAATGAAAAACTGTTTTTT. It yields the protein CASSQERVGRNEKLFF.

About this clone itself: Other DNA sequences within the sample encode an identical CDR3. The rearrangement links TRBV19 to TRBJ1-3, with no clear D. CDR3 length equals 15 residues. V was trimmed by 5 bases and J by 0 bases, leaving 11 bases between them. CDR1 and CDR2 from the germline V gene are LNHDA and SQIVND (reference sequence). The CDR3 coding sequence is TGTGCCAGTAGTCCCGACCGGAGCTCTGGAAACACCATATATTTT. This encodes CASSPDRSSGNTIYF.

This chain uses TRBV9 with TRBJ2-5; D may be TRBD1 (6 bases). Germline V gene data show CDR1 as SGDLS and CDR2 as YYNGEE. The V and J ends lost 3 bases and 5 bases respectively, with 17 bases between them. The CDR3 totals 15 residues. The CDR3 loop reads CASSAVQGGWETQYF. As DNA, the CDR3 is TGTGCCAGCAGCGCCGTACAGGGCGGGTGGGAGACCCAGTACTTC.

V is TRBV7-9 and J is TRBJ2-7; no firm D call. The CDR3 contains 12 residues. The germline V gene has CDR1 SEHNR and CDR2 FQNEAQ (reference sequence). V lost 5 bases, J lost 0 bases, and 5 bases lay in between. Written as DNA, the CDR3 is TGTGCCAGCAGCATGAGCTCCTACGAGCAGTACTTC. It is translated as CASSMSSYEQYF.

The chain links TRBV15 to TRBJ2-1, with 7 bases aligning to TRBD2. Looked up from germline, CDR1 is LNHNV and CDR2 is YYDKDF (reference sequence). There are 16 residues in the CDR3. With 4 bases clipped from V and 8 bases from J, the junction kept 14 bases outside the gene matches. In DNA form, the CDR3 reads TGTGCCACCAGCACCCGGGGGAGGGGCCCTTACGATGAGCAGTTCTTC. It yields the protein CATSTRGRGPYDEQFF.

The V gene is TRBV12-5, the J gene TRBJ2-5; the match to TRBD2 covers 15 bases. The CDR3 loop spans 16 amino acids. V was clipped by 5 bases and J by 3 bases; unmatched bases: 4. CDR1 and CDR2 from the germline V gene are LGHNT and FRNRAP. The CDR3 DNA reads as TGTGCTAGTGGTCTTGGGACTAGCGGGGGGAAAGAGACCCAGTACTTC. Translating it yields CASGLGTSGGKETQYF.

The genes are TRBV7-2 and TRBJ2-2, with 9 nucleotides matching TRBD1. The junction had 4 bases not matched to a gene; V was cut back by 1 base and J by 4 bases. The CDR3 runs to 16 residues. CDR1 is SGHTA and CDR2 is FQGNSA in the germline V gene. CDR3 in amino acids: CASSLVGTGSTGELFF. The CDR3 bases are TGTGCCAGCAGCTTAGTGGGGACAGGGTCCACCGGGGAGCTGTTTTTT.

The rearrangement joins TRBV18 to TRBJ1-2, with D tentatively TRBD1 (5 bases). Germline V CDR1 and CDR2: KGHSH, LQKENI. V was clipped by 0 bases and J by 8 bases, with 22 bases between them. The CDR3 length is 17 residues. Here the CDR3 reads CASSPPSRAVQASGYTF. In DNA form, the CDR3 reads TGTGCCAGCTCACCACCCTCCAGGGCGGTACAGGCTTCCGGCTACACCTTC.

The chain carries TRBV5-5 and TRBJ1-6; perhaps TRBD1 as D (5 bases). V was pared by 1 base and J by 7 bases, with 9 bases between. Germline V gene sequence: CDR1 SGHKS, CDR2 YYEKEE (reference sequence). The CDR3 length is 14 residues. CDR3 bases: TGTGCCAGCAGCTTGACAGGTTCCAATTCACCCCTCCACTTT. Its translation: CASSLTGSNSPLHF.

The chain employs TRBV9 and TRBJ1-1; D uncertain. CDR3 length: 14 amino acids. Germline lookup yields CDR1 SGDLS and CDR2 YYNGEE. Trimming cost V 0 bases and J 2 bases, with 8 bases left between them. CDR3 DNA sequence: TGTGCCAGCAGCGTAGCTACGGGAAACACTGAAGCTTTCTTT. This translates into CASSVATGNTEAFF.

The chain joins TRBV2 to TRBJ2-1, with TRBD2 matching 10 bases. V shed 7 bases and J 4 bases; nucleotides not matched to a gene: 4. This CDR3 comprises 14 residues. Germline-derived CDR1 and CDR2 are SNHLY and FYNNEI. The CDR3 nucleotides read TGTGCCAGCAAGCTAGCGGGGGCATACAATGAGCAGTTCTTC. This translates into CASKLAGAYNEQFF.

The chain carries TRBV27 and TRBJ1-1; D is unclear. Looked up from germline, CDR1 is MNHEY and CDR2 is SMNVEV (reference sequence). Between the trimmed V and J ends, which lost 3 bases and 4 bases, there was a span of 18 bases. The CDR3 consists of 16 residues. CDR3 loop: CASSFGYSERGTEAFF. DNA of the CDR3: TGTGCCAGCAGTTTCGGGTATTCAGAGAGAGGCACTGAAGCTTTCTTT.

The chain combines TRBV18 with TRBJ2-7, with D maybe TRBD2 (5 bases). Germline CDR1 is KGHSH and CDR2 is LQKENI. The CDR3 spans 15 residues. V was cut by 3 bases and J by 7 bases, with 19 bases left in between. This CDR3 is CASSPRRGKEEEQYF. In nucleotides, the CDR3 is TGTGCCAGCTCACCGCGGCGAGGGAAGGAGGAGGAGCAGTACTTC.

The gene calls are TRBV19 and TRBJ1-2; no definite D call. V lost 1 base, J lost 3 bases, and 21 bases lay in between. Germline lookup yields CDR1 LNHDA and CDR2 SQIVND (reference sequence). This CDR3 has 18 residues. The CDR3 DNA is TGTGCCAGTAGTATAGTGATCGTCAGGCCTACCTCCTACTATGGCTACACCTTC. Amino acid sequence: CASSIVIVRPTSYYGYTF.

The chain has TRBV11-2 and TRBJ1-1; 8 nucleotides match TRBD1. This CDR3 is 15 amino acids long. From germline, CDR1 is SGHAT and CDR2 FQNNGV. V was clipped by 4 bases and J by 1 base; unmatched bases: 5. The CDR3 here is CASSSTGVSNTEAFF. CDR3 nucleotides: TGTGCCAGCAGCTCGACAGGGGTCTCGAACACTGAAGCTTTCTTT.

The V call is TRBV11-2, the J call TRBJ1-6; no definite D call. Trimming pared 5 bases from V and 5 bases from J, leaving 4 bases between. CDR1 is SGHAT and CDR2 is FQNNGV in the germline V gene. The CDR3 contains 12 residues. Here the CDR3 DNA reads TGTGCCAGCAGCGTTAATAATTCACCCCTCCACTTT. Translating gives CASSVNNSPLHF.

The CDR3 DNA sequence: TGTGCCAGTAGCCCGACAGGGGGGGTCACTGAAGCTTTCTTT. As protein: CASSPTGGVTEAFF. The genes are TRBV19 and TRBJ1-1, with 9 positions matching TRBD1. The germline V gene encodes CDR1 LNHDA and CDR2 SQIVND (reference sequence). This CDR3 contains 14 residues. V shed 6 bases and J 4 bases; nucleotides not matched to a gene: 6.